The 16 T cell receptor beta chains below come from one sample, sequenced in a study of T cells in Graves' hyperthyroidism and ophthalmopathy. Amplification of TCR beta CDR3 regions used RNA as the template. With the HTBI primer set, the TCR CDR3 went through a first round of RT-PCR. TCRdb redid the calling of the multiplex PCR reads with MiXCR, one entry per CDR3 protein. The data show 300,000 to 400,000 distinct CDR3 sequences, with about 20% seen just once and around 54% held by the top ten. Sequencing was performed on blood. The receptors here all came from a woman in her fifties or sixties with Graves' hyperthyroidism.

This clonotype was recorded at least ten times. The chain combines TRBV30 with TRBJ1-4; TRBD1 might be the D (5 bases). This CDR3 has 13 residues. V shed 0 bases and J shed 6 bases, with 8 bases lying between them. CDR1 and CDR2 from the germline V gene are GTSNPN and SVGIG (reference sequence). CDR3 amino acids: CAWSVPGHEKLFF. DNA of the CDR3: TGTGCCTGGAGTGTACCGGGGCATGAAAAACTGTTTTTT.

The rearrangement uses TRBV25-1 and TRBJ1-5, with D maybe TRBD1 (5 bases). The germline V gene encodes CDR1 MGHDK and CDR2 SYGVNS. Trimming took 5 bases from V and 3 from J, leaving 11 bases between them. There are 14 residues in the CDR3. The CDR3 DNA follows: TGTGCCAGCAGTACGACGGGACCCAATCAGCCCCAGCATTTT. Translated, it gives CASSTTGPNQPQHF.

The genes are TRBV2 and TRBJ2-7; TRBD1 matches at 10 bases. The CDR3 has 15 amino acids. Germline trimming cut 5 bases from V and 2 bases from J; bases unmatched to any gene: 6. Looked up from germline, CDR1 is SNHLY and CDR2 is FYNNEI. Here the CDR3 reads CASSRRGTGAYEQYF. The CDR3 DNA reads TGTGCCAGCAGTCGCAGGGGGACAGGGGCCTACGAGCAGTACTTC.

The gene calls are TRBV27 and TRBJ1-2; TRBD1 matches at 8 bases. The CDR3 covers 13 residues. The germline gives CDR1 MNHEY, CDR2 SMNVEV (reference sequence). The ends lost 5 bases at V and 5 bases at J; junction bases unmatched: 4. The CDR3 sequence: CASSGQGFYGYTF. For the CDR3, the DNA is TGTGCCAGCAGTGGACAGGGCTTTTATGGCTACACCTTC.

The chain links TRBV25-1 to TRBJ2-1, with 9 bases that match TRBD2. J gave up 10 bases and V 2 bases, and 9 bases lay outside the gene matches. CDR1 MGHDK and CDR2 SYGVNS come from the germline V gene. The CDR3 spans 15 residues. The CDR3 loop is CASSEPGTSTREQFF. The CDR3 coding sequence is TGTGCCAGCAGTGAACCCGGGACTAGCACGCGCGAGCAGTTCTTC.

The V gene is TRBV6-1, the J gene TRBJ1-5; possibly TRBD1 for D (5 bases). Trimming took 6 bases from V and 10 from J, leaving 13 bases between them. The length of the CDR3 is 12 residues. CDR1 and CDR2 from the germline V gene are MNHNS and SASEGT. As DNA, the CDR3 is TGTGCCAGCAGGATCACGGGGGGACCCCAGCATTTT. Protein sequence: CASRITGGPQHF.

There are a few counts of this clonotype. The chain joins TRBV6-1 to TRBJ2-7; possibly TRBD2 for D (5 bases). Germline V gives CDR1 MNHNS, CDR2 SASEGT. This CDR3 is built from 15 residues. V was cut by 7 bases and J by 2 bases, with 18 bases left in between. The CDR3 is CASNKGSADTYEQYF. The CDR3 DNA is TGTGCCAGCAACAAAGGGTCAGCGGATACCTACGAGCAGTACTTC.

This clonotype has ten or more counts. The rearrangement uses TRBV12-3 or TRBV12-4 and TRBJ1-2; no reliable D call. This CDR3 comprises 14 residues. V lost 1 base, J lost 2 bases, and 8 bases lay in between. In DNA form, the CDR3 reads TGTGCCAGCAGTTTAGATGGCCGAAACTATGGCTACACCTTC. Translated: CASSLDGRNYGYTF.

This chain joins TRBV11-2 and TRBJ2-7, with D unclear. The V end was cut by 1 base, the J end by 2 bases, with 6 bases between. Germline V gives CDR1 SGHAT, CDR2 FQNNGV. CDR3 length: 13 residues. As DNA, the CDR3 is TGTGCCAGCAGCTTAGCACGGACCTACGAGCAGTACTTC. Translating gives CASSLARTYEQYF. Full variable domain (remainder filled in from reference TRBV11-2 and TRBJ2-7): EAGVAQSPRYKIIEKRQSVAFWCNPISGHATLYWYQQILGQGPKLLIQFQNNGVVDDSQLPKDRFSAERLKGVDSTLKIQPAKLEDSAVYLCASSLARTYEQYFGPGTRLTVT.

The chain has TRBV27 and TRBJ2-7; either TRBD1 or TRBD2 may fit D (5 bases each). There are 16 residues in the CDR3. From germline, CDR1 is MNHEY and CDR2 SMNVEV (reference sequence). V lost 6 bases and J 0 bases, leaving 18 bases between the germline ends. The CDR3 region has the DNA TGTGCCAGCAGCGCTTCGGCCGGGACCAACTCCTACGAGCAGTACGTC. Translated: CASSASAGTNSYEQYV.

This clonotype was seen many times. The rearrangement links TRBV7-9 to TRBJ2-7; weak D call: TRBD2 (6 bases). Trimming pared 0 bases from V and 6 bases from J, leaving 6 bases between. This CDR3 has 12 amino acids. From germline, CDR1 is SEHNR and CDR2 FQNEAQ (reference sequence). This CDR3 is CASSLAGGEQYF. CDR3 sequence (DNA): TGTGCCAGCAGCTTAGCGGGGGGCGAGCAGTACTTC.

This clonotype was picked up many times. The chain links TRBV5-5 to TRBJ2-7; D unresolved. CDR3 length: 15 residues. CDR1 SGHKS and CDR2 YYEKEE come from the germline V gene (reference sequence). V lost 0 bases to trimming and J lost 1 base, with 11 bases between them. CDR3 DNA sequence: TGTGCCAGCAGCTTGGGCCCCGTGGGATCCTACGAGCAGTACGTC. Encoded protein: CASSLGPVGSYEQYV.

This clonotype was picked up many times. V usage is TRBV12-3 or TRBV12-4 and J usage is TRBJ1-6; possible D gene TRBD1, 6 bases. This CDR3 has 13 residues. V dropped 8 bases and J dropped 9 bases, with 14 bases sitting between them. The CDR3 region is CASGGLHASPLHF. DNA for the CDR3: TGTGCCAGCGGGGGGCTGCACGCTTCACCCCTCCACTTT.

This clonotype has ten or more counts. The CDR3 here is CASSLPRDRGEKLFF. CDR3 sequence (DNA): TGTGCCAGCTCACTCCCCCGGGACAGGGGCGAAAAACTGTTTTTT. V usage is TRBV18 and J usage is TRBJ1-4; 10 positions agree with TRBD1. CDR1 is KGHSH and CDR2 is LQKENI in the germline V gene. CDR3 size: 15 residues. The trim removed 4 bases at V and 8 bases at J, leaving 7 bases unmatched. The full variable domain, with the rest looked up from reference TRBV18 and TRBJ1-4, is NAGVMQNPRHLVRRRGQEARLRCSPMKGHSHVYWYRQLPEEGLKFMVYLQKENIIDESGMPKERFSAEFPKEGPSILRIQQVVRGDSAAYFCASSLPRDRGEKLFFGSGTQLSVL.

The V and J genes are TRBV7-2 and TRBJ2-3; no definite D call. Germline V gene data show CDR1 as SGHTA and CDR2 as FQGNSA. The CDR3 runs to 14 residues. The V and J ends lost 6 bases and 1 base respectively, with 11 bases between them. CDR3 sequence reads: CASSSFRRTDTQYF. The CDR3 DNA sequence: TGTGCCAGCAGTTCATTCAGACGCACAGATACGCAGTATTTT. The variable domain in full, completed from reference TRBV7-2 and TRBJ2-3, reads GAGVSQSPSNKVTEKGKDVELRCDPISGHTALYWYRQSLGQGLEFLIYFQGNSAPDKSGLPSDRFSAERTGGSVSTLTIQRTQQEDSAVYLCASSSFRRTDTQYFGPGTRLTVL.

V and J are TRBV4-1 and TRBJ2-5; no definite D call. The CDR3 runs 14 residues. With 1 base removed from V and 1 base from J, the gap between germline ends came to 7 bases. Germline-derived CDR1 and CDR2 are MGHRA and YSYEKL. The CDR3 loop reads CASSQGPSQETQYF. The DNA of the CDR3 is TGCGCCAGCAGCCAAGGACCATCCCAAGAGACCCAGTACTTC.